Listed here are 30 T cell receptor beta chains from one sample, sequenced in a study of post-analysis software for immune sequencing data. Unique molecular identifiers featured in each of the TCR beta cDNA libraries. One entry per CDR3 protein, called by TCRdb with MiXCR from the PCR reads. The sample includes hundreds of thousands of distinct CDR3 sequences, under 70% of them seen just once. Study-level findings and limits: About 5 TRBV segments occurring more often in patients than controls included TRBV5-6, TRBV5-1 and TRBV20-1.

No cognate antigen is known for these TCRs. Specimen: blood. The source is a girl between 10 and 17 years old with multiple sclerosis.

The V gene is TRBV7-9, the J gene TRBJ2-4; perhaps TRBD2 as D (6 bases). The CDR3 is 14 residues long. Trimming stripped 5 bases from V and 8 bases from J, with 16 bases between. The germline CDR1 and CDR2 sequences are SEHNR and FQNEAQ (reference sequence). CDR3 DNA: TGTGCCAGCAGCCATGGAGGGTCGGTGGACATTCAGTACTTC. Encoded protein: CASSHGGSVDIQYF.

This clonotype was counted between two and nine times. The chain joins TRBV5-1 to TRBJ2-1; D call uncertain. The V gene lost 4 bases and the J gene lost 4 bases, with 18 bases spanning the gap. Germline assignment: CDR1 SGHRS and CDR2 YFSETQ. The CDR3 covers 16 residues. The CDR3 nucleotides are TGCGCCAGCAGCCCTACGACCAGAGGAATATACAATGAGCAGTTCTTC. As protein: CASSPTTRGIYNEQFF.

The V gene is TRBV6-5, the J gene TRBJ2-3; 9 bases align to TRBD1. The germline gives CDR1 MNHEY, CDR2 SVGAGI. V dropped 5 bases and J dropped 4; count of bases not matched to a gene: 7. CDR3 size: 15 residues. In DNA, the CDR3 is TGTGCCAGCAGTGATACAGGGGGCGCGTCAGATACGCAGTATTTT. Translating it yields CASSDTGGASDTQYF.

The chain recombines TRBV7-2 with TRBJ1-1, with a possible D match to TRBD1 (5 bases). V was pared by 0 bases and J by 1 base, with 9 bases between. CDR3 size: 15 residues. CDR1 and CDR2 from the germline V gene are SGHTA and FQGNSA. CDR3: CASSLAGRRNTEAFF. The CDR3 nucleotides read TGTGCCAGCAGCTTAGCGGGGCGCCGGAACACTGAAGCTTTCTTT.

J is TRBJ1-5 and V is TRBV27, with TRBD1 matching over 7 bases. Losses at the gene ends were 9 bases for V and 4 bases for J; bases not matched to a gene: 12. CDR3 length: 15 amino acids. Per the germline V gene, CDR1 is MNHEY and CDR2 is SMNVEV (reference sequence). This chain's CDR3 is CASLYRTGQNQPQHF. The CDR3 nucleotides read TGTGCCAGTTTATACCGCACGGGACAGAATCAGCCCCAGCATTTT.

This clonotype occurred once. The CDR3 is CSATRLAGGNEQFF. CDR3 DNA sequence: TGCAGTGCTACCCGACTAGCGGGGGGGAATGAGCAGTTCTTC. V usage is TRBV20-1 and J usage is TRBJ2-1; 14 nucleotides line up with TRBD2. The J segment lost 7 bases and the V segment lost 4 bases, leaving 3 bases of the junction unmatched. Per the germline V gene, CDR1 is DFQATT and CDR2 is SNEGSKA (reference sequence). The CDR3 totals 14 residues.

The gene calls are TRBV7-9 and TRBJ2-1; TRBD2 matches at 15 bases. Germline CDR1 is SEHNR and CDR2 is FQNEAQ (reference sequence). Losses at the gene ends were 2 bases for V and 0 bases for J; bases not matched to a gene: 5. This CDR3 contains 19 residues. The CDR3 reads CASSLRTSGRVSSYNEQFF. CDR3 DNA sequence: TGTGCCAGCAGCTTAAGGACTAGCGGGAGGGTAAGCTCCTACAATGAGCAGTTCTTC. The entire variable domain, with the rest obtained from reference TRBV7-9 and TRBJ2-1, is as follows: DTGVSQNPRHKITKRGQNVTFRCDPISEHNRLYWYRQTLGQGPEFLTYFQNEAQLEKSRLLSDRFSAERPKGSFSTLEIQRTEQGDSAMYLCASSLRTSGRVSSYNEQFFGPGTRLTVL.

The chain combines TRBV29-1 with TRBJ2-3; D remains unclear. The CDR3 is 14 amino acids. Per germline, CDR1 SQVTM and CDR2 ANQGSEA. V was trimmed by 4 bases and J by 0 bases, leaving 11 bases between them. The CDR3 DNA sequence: TGCAGCGTTGGGCAGGATGATAGCACAGATACGCAGTATTTT. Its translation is CSVGQDDSTDTQYF.

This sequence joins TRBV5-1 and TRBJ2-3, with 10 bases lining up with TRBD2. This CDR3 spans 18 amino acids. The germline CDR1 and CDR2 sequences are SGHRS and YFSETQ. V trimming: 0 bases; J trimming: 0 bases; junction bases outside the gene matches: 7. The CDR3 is CASSLGAQLAGSTDTQYF. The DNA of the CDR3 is TGCGCCAGCAGCTTGGGGGCCCAACTAGCGGGGAGCACAGATACGCAGTATTTT.

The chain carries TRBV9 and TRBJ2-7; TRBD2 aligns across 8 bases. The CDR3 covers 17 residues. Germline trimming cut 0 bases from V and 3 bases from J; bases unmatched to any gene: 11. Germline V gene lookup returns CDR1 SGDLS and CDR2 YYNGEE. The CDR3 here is CASSVGRPSRGDYEQYF. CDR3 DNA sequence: TGTGCCAGCAGCGTAGGACGGCCCTCGCGGGGGGACTACGAGCAGTACTTC.

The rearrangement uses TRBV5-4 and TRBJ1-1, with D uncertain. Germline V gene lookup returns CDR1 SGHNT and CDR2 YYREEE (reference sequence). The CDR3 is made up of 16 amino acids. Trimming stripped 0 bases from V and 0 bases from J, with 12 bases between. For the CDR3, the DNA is TGTGCCAGCAGCTTGGGCGGGGTATCGATGAACACTGAAGCTTTCTTT. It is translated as CASSLGGVSMNTEAFF.

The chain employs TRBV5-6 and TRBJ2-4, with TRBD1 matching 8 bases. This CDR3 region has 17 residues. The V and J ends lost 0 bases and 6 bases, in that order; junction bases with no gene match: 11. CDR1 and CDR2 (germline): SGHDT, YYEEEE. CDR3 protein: CASSLGGMTGALNIQYF. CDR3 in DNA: TGTGCCAGCAGCTTGGGGGGAATGACAGGGGCTTTAAACATTCAGTACTTC.

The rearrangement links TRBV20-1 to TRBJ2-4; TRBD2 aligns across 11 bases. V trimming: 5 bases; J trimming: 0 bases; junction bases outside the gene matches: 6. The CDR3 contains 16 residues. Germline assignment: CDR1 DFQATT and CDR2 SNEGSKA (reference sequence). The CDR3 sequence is CSAETSGTLAKNIQYF. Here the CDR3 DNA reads TGCAGTGCTGAGACTAGCGGGACGCTAGCCAAAAACATTCAGTACTTC.

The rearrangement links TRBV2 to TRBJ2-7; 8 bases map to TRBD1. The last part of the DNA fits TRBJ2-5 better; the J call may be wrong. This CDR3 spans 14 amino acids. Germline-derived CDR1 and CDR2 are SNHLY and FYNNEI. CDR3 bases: TGTGCCAGCAGTAACCGGGACAGGCTGGAGACCCAGTACTTC. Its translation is CASSNRDRLETQYF.

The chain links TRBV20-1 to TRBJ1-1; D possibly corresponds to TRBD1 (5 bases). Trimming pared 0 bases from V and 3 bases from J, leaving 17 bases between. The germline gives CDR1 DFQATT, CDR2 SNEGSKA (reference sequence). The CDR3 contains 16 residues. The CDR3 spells CSARDRYRTIDTEAFF. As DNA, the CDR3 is TGCAGTGCTAGAGATCGGTACAGGACGATTGACACTGAAGCTTTCTTT.

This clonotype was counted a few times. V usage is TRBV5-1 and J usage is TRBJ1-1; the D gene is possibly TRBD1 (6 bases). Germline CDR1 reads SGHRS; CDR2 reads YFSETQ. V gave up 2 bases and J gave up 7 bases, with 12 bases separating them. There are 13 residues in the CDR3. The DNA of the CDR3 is TGCGCCAGCAGCTTTACAGGGTTGAATGAAGCTTTCTTT. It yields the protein CASSFTGLNEAFF.

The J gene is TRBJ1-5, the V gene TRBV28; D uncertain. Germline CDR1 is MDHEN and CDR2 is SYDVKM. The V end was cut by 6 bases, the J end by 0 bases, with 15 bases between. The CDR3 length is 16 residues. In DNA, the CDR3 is TGTGCCAGCAGCCCCACGGCTCGGCATAGCAATCAGCCCCAGCATTTT. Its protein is CASSPTARHSNQPQHF.

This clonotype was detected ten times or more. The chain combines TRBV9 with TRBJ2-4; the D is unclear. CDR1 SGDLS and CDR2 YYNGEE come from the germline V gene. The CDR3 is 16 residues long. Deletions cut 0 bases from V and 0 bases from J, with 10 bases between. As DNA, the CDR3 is TGTGCCAGCAGCGTAGGGGCAGGCTTAGCCAAAAACATTCAGTACTTC. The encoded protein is CASSVGAGLAKNIQYF.

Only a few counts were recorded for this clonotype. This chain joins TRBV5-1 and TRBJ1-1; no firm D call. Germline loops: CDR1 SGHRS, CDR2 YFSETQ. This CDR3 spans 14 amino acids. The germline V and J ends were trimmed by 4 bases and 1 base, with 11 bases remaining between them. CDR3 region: CASSPRTANTEAFF. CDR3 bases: TGCGCCAGCAGCCCCCGGACGGCGAACACTGAAGCTTTCTTT.

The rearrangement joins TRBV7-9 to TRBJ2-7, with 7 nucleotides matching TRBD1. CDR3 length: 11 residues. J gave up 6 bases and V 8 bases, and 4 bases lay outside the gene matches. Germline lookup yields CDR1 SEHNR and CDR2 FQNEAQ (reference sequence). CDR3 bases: TGTGCCAGCCAACAGGGGTCCGAGCAGTACTTC. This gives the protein CASQQGSEQYF.

The CDR3 reads CASSSPRQGGPTNEQFF. CDR3 nucleotides: TGTGCCAGCAGCTCACCAAGACAGGGAGGTCCGACGAATGAGCAGTTCTTC. This chain links TRBV7-2 with TRBJ2-1, with a possible D match to TRBD1 (7 bases). This CDR3 contains 17 residues. Trimming left V 4 bases short and J 7 bases short, with 23 bases between. The germline gives CDR1 SGHTA, CDR2 FQGNSA.

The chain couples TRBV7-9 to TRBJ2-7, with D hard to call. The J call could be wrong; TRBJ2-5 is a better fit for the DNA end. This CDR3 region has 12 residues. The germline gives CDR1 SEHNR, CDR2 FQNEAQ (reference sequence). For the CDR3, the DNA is TGTGCCAGCAGCCGTGATGCTGAGACCCAGTACTTC. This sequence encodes CASSRDAETQYF.

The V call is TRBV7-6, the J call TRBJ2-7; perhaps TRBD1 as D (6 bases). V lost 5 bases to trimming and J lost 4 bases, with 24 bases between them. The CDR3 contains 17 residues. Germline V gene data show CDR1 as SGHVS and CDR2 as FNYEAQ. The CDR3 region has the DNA TGTGCCAGCAGCAAGCCCAGCGGACTTGTGGGGGCTTACGAGCAGTACTTC. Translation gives CASSKPSGLVGAYEQYF. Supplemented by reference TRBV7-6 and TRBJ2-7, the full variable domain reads GAGVSQSPRYKVTKRGQDVALRCDPISGHVSLYWYRQALGQGPEFLTYFNYEAQQDKSGLPNDRFSAERPEGSISTLTIQRTEQRDSAMYRCASSKPSGLVGAYEQYFGPGTRLTVT.

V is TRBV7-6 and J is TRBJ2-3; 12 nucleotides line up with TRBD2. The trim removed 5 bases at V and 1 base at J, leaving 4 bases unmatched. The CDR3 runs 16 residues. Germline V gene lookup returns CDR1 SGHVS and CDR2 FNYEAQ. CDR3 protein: CASSLWTSGGTDTQYF. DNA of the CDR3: TGTGCCAGCAGCCTCTGGACTAGCGGGGGCACAGATACGCAGTATTTT.

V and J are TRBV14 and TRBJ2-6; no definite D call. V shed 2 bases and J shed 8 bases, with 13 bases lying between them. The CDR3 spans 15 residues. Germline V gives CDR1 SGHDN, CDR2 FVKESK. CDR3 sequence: CASSQWLGVSNVLTF. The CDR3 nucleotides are TGTGCCAGCAGCCAATGGTTAGGAGTTTCCAACGTCCTGACTTTC.

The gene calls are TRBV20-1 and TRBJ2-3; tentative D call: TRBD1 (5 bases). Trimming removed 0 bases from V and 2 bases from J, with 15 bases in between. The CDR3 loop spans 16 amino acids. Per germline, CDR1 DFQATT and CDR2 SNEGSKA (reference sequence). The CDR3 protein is CSARDSQGTFTDTQYF. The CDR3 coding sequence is TGCAGTGCTAGAGATAGTCAGGGCACTTTCACAGATACGCAGTATTTT.

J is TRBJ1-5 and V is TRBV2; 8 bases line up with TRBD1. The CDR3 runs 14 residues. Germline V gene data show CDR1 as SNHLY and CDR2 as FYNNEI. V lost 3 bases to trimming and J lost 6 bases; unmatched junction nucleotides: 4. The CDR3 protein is CASSDRGRGQPQHF. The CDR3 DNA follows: TGTGCCAGCAGTGACAGGGGGCGAGGTCAGCCCCAGCATTTT.

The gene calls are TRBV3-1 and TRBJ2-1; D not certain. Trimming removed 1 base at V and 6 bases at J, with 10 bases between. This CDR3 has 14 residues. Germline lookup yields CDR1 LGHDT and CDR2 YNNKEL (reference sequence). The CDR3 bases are TGTGCCAGCAGCCAAGGCGGATTCAGCAATGAGCAGTTCTTC. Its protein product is CASSQGGFSNEQFF.

This CDR3 reads CASSDSGGWDNEQYF. The CDR3 coding sequence is TGTGCCAGCAGTGACAGCGGGGGGTGGGACAATGAGCAGTACTTC. This chain joins TRBV2 and TRBJ2-5, with 9 bases matching TRBD2. The CDR3 runs 15 residues. CDR1 is SNHLY, CDR2 FYNNEI, per germline. V gave up 3 bases and J gave up 11 bases; unmatched junction bases: 13.

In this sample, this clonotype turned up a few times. Written as DNA, the CDR3 is TGTGCCAGCTCAGACACCGAGGTAGTGAGGGGGAAGCAGTACTTC. Translated: CASSDTEVVRGKQYF. This chain links TRBV18 with TRBJ2-7; D is perhaps TRBD1 (6 bases). The germline gives CDR1 KGHSH, CDR2 LQKENI. The CDR3 is made up of 15 amino acids. V was shortened by 5 bases and J by 8 bases, with 22 bases between the two germline ends.